This TCR beta chain came from a study of blood T cell repertoires in COVID-19. Across the whole study: Researchers got acute and convalescent COVID-19 samples from the United States, Italy and Spain. PBMCs, B-cell-depleted T cells, or T cells were the source of the cDNA or gDNA that made up the material.

This clone has a handful of counts. Original processing methods: Estimation of nucleated cell counts relied on the amplification of reference gene primers. The assay was immunoSEQ multiplex PCR, and TCRdb's table has in-frame clones only and misses some. D and trimming were read from the DNA, whereas the V and J calls and clone size are those reported in that table. This table holds about 170,000 clones, about four fifths found once. The CDR3 has 16 amino acids. Germline values: CDR1 SGHNT, CDR2 YYREEE (reference sequence). V dropped 4 bases and J dropped 0 bases, with 11 bases sitting between them. This sequence originates from a woman in her 70s who had recovered from COVID-19. The chain uses TRBV5-4 and TRBJ2-6; D is unresolved. The specimen sequenced was peripheral blood. The CDR3 coding sequence is TGTGCCAGCAGCCCGACGTTAGCCTCTGGGGCCAACGTCCTGACTTTC. Translation: CASSPTLASGANVLTF.